The TCR beta chain under discussion was sequenced for a study of blood T cell repertoires in COVID-19. About the research overall: Italy, Spain and the United States were the sources of the convalescent and acute COVID-19 samples. Sample material is recorded as cDNA or gDNA derived from T cells, B-cell-depleted T cells, or PBMCs.

Authors' processing steps: Amplified reference gene primers provided the basis for estimating nucleated cell counts. Method: immunoSEQ multiplex PCR; TCRdb's copy keeps in-frame clones and lacks some. The V and J calls and clone size were taken over from that table, and D and trimming were inferred from the DNA. The data contain almost 400,000 clones, around 87% of them seen just once; the ten biggest clones take up 2% to 2.5%. The CDR3 has 15 residues. V dropped 1 base and J dropped 2 bases, with 11 bases sitting between them. CDR1 is GTSNPN, CDR2 SVGIG, per germline (reference sequence). One Seattle source followed patients from active infection through their disease course.

Sequenced material: peripheral blood. This clonotype was obtained from a woman aged 55-69 years with COVID-19, enrolled during active disease. The chain links TRBV30 to TRBJ2-2, with D hard to call. CDR3 DNA: TGTGCCTGGAGTGCATGGAGTAGTAACACCGGGGAGCTGTTTTTT. It specifies CAWSAWSSNTGELFF.